Presented here are 25 T cell receptor beta chains from one specimen sequenced in a study of blood T cell repertoires in COVID-19. Profiling relied on immunoSEQ multiplex PCR, and the TCRdb table lists in-frame clones only, not all of them. The sample contains approximately 160,000 clones, 85% to 90% of which appear only once. Sequencing was performed on peripheral blood. Source of these receptors: a man in his fifties or sixties with COVID-19, enrolled during active disease.

The chain couples TRBV15 to TRBJ1-1; D remains unclear. CDR1 is LNHNV, CDR2 YYDKDF, per germline (reference sequence). This CDR3 region has 14 residues. V was cut by 3 bases and J by 2 bases, with 10 bases left in between. Here the CDR3 reads CATSSRRPNTEAFF. The DNA for the CDR3 is TGTGCCACCAGCAGCCGGAGACCAAACACTGAAGCTTTCTTT. The variable domain in full, with the rest retrieved from reference TRBV15 and TRBJ1-1, is DAMVIQNPRYQVTQFGKPVTLSCSQTLNHNVMYWYQQKSSQAPKLLFHYYDKDFNNEADTPDNFQSRRPNTSFCFLDIRSPGLGDTAMYLCATSSRRPNTEAFFGQGTRLTVV.

This clone has only a few counts. The V call is TRBV28, the J call TRBJ2-3; TRBD2 agrees at 13 bases. This CDR3 has 12 amino acids. Trimming cost V 5 bases and J 14 bases; bases outside gene matches: 4. Germline V gene lookup returns CDR1 MDHEN and CDR2 SYDVKM. The CDR3 DNA is TGTGCCAGCAGTCCGGGACTAGCGGGGCGGTATTTT. The encoded protein is CASSPGLAGRYF.

V is TRBV5-4 and J is TRBJ2-1; 8 bases line up with TRBD2. This CDR3 comprises 15 residues. Germline trimming cut 5 bases from V and 2 bases from J; bases unmatched to any gene: 6. Germline CDR1 is SGHNT and CDR2 is YYREEE (reference sequence). The CDR3 DNA reads TGTGCCAGCAGATCGGGTAGCGGGACCTACAATGAGCAGTTCTTC. Amino acids: CASRSGSGTYNEQFF.

The chain joins TRBV3-1 (or the pseudogene TRBV3-2) to TRBJ2-2, with TRBD1 identical over 9 bases. The germline gives CDR1 LGHDT, CDR2 YNNKEL (reference sequence). Germline trimming cut 2 bases from V and 7 bases from J; bases unmatched to any gene: 5. The CDR3 is made up of 15 amino acids. CDR3 DNA: TGTGCCAGCAGCCAACTGTTGACAGGGGGCGGGGAGCTGTTTTTT. It encodes CASSQLLTGGGELFF.

The chain links TRBV11-2 to TRBJ1-1, with D possibly being TRBD1 (5 bases). The ends were cut back, 0 bases at V and 7 bases at J, with 12 bases in the middle. The CDR3 contains 14 residues. The germline V gene has CDR1 SGHAT and CDR2 FQNNGV. CDR3: CASSLEGGIGEAFF. The CDR3 coding sequence is TGTGCCAGCAGCTTAGAGGGGGGGATAGGTGAAGCTTTCTTT. The full variable domain, rest sourced from reference TRBV11-2 and TRBJ1-1, is EAGVAQSPRYKIIEKRQSVAFWCNPISGHATLYWYQQILGQGPKLLIQFQNNGVVDDSQLPKDRFSAERLKGVDSTLKIQPAKLEDSAVYLCASSLEGGIGEAFFGQGTRLTVV.

The genes are TRBV6-5 and TRBJ1-6; 7 bases fit TRBD1. The CDR3 sequence is 15 residues long. V was pared by 4 bases and J by 7 bases, with 7 bases of the junction left unmatched. Per the germline V gene, CDR1 is MNHEY and CDR2 is SVGAGI. CDR3 DNA sequence: TGTGCCAGCAGTTCCGGGGACAGACTCAATTCACCCCTCCACTTT. Translating gives CASSSGDRLNSPLHF.

This chain joins TRBV6-1 and TRBJ1-3; D possibly corresponds to TRBD1 (6 bases). The CDR3 extends over 14 amino acids. Germline CDR1 and CDR2: MNHNS and SASEGT. V lost 6 bases to trimming and J lost 3 bases, with 12 bases between them. The CDR3 reads CASSPGRGGNTIYF. CDR3 DNA: TGTGCCAGCAGCCCCGGCAGGGGTGGAAACACCATATATTTT.

V and J are TRBV24-1 and TRBJ1-2, with 7 bases matching TRBD1. This CDR3 is 14 amino acids long. Trimming took 5 bases from V and 2 from J; bases not matched to a gene: 4. CDR1 is KGHDR and CDR2 is SFDVKD in the germline V gene. The CDR3 DNA sequence: TGTGCCACCAGTGGCTCGGGACAGAACTATGGCTACACCTTC. Translation: CATSGSGQNYGYTF.

V gene TRBV24-1 combines with J gene TRBJ1-5, with a possible D match to TRBD1 (6 bases). With 4 bases removed from V and 11 bases from J, the gap between germline ends came to 14 bases. In germline, CDR1 is KGHDR, CDR2 SFDVKD. This CDR3 spans 13 amino acids. The CDR3 nucleotides are TGTGCCACCAGTGACTTGACAGGAACGGCCCAGCATTTT. This sequence encodes CATSDLTGTAQHF.

The V and J genes are TRBV19 and TRBJ2-5; D is perhaps TRBD2 (6 bases). The length of the CDR3 is 13 residues. The V end was cut by 5 bases, the J end by 1 base, with 8 bases between. Germline lookup yields CDR1 LNHDA and CDR2 SQIVND (reference sequence). As DNA, the CDR3 is TGTGCCAGTAGTGGGGGGATCCAAGAGACCCAGTACTTC. It is translated as CASSGGIQETQYF.

V is TRBV10-3 and J is TRBJ1-6; D is uncertain. The CDR3 length is 12 residues. The germline CDR1 and CDR2 sequences are ENHRY and SYGVKD. V lost 6 bases, J lost 10 bases, and 10 bases lay in between. The CDR3 nucleotides are TGTGCCATCAGGGGAGATCAATCACCCCTCCACTTT. Its translation: CAIRGDQSPLHF.

The V call is TRBV5-8, the J call TRBJ1-6; D is undetermined. CDR1 is SGHTS, CDR2 YDEGEE, per germline. The V end lost 1 base, the J end lost 10 bases, and 15 bases lay between the germline ends. This CDR3 comprises 15 residues. The CDR3 DNA follows: TGTGCCAGCAGCTTGTTTGGGAGTGAGTACTCACCCCTCCACTTT. This translates into CASSLFGSEYSPLHF.

This chain connects TRBV7-2 to TRBJ2-5; D is unclear. V dropped 4 bases and J dropped 4 bases, with 4 bases sitting between them. Germline CDR1 is SGHTA and CDR2 is FQGNSA. This CDR3 is 11 amino acids long. CDR3 in amino acids: CASSYRETQYF. The CDR3 DNA is TGTGCCAGCAGCTATCGAGAGACCCAGTACTTC.

The V and J genes are TRBV7-2 and TRBJ2-7; 9 bases align to TRBD1. Germline values: CDR1 SGHTA, CDR2 FQGNSA. Trimming cost V 4 bases and J 4 bases; bases outside gene matches: 5. This CDR3 is 14 amino acids long. CDR3 nucleotides: TGTGCCAGCAGCTCCGGGACAGGGAGATACGAGCAGTACTTC. Translation gives CASSSGTGRYEQYF.

The chain is built from TRBV10-3 and TRBJ1-3; maybe TRBD1 (6 bases). This CDR3 region has 18 residues. The V end was cut by 3 bases, the J end by 4 bases, with 22 bases between. The germline gives CDR1 ENHRY, CDR2 SYGVKD. The CDR3 loop is CAISEPAEAGVFGNTIYF. In DNA, the CDR3 is TGTGCCATCAGTGAACCAGCAGAGGCAGGGGTTTTCGGAAACACCATATATTTT.

V usage is TRBV29-1 and J usage is TRBJ1-1, with a tentative D call TRBD1 (5 bases). With 3 bases removed from V and 1 base from J, the gap between germline ends came to 9 bases. CDR1 and CDR2 from the germline V gene are SQVTM and ANQGSEA. The CDR3 loop spans 13 amino acids. This chain's CDR3 is CSVEETANTEAFF. CDR3 nucleotide sequence: TGCAGCGTTGAGGAGACAGCGAACACTGAAGCTTTCTTT. Based on the CDR3 plus reference TRBV29-1 and TRBJ1-1, the full variable domain is SAVISQKPSRDICQRGTSLTIQCQVDSQVTMMFWYRQQPGQSLTLIATANQGSEATYESGFVIDKFPISRPNLTFSTLTVSNMSPEDSSIYLCSVEETANTEAFFGQGTRLTVV.

This chain connects TRBV3-1 (or the pseudogene TRBV3-2) to TRBJ1-2; D is possibly TRBD1 (5 bases). The V end was cut by 6 bases, the J end by 7 bases, with 21 bases between. Germline assignment: CDR1 LGHDT and CDR2 YNNKEL (reference sequence). The length of the CDR3 is 15 residues. The CDR3, as DNA: TGTGCCAGCAGTCTCTCCCAACAGGAAAAGGGTGGCTACACCTTC. It translates to CASSLSQQEKGGYTF.

This sequence joins TRBV7-2 and TRBJ2-5; 13 bases map to TRBD2. This CDR3 is 16 amino acids long. Trimming at V came to 3 bases and at J to 5 bases, leaving 6 bases not matched to a gene. Germline lookup yields CDR1 SGHTA and CDR2 FQGNSA. CDR3 in DNA: TGTGCCAGCAGCTTCCGACTAGCGGGGGGTTTTGAGACCCAGTACTTC. Amino acid sequence: CASSFRLAGGFETQYF.

J is TRBJ1-5 and V is TRBV19, with 7 nucleotides matching TRBD1. This CDR3 has 17 residues. J was trimmed by 0 bases and V by 4 bases; bases with no gene match: 9. The germline V gene encodes CDR1 LNHDA and CDR2 SQIVND (reference sequence). CDR3 sequence reads: CASSRRQGSYSNQPQHF. The CDR3 nucleotides are TGTGCCAGTAGTAGAAGACAGGGTTCATATAGCAATCAGCCCCAGCATTTT.

The chain couples TRBV5-1 to TRBJ2-5, with 8 bases that match TRBD1. The V gene's germline CDR1 is SGHRS and CDR2 YFSETQ. Trimming took 4 bases from V and 5 from J; bases not matched to a gene: 10. The CDR3 has 15 amino acids. As DNA, the CDR3 is TGCGCCAGCAGCACCTCTACAGGGGGGATCGAGACCCAGTACTTC. This codes for CASSTSTGGIETQYF.

The chain is built from TRBV10-3 and TRBJ1-1; D is uncertain. V was pared by 3 bases and J by 2 bases, with 13 bases between. Germline CDR1 is ENHRY and CDR2 is SYGVKD. This CDR3 spans 15 amino acids. The CDR3 region has the DNA TGTGCCATCAGTGAACTAGGCCGGGAAAACACTGAAGCTTTCTTT. Translating it yields CAISELGRENTEAFF.

CDR3: CATESRLAGGETQYF. The DNA for the CDR3 is TGTGCCACCGAATCCCGACTAGCGGGGGGAGAGACCCAGTACTTC. V usage is TRBV15 and J usage is TRBJ2-5; 13 bases agree with TRBD2. From germline, CDR1 is LNHNV and CDR2 YYDKDF (reference sequence). Unmatched junction bases numbered 7, after V lost 8 bases and J lost 4 bases. The CDR3 contains 15 residues.

The chain carries TRBV9 and TRBJ2-5, with TRBD2 matching over 8 bases. V dropped 0 bases and J dropped 1; count of bases not matched to a gene: 8. The CDR3 runs to 17 residues. Germline assignment: CDR1 SGDLS and CDR2 YYNGEE. The CDR3 is CASSVGRLAGLQETQYF. In nucleotides, the CDR3 is TGTGCCAGCAGCGTAGGGAGGCTAGCGGGCCTCCAAGAGACCCAGTACTTC.

This chain joins TRBV6-5 and TRBJ2-5; 8 bases match TRBD1. V was clipped by 6 bases and J by 5 bases; unmatched bases: 8. Germline V gene lookup returns CDR1 MNHEY and CDR2 SVGAGI. The length of the CDR3 is 14 residues. The CDR3 DNA is TGTGCCAGCAGAAGCAGGGGGCGCGGGGAGACCCAGTACTTC. Residues: CASRSRGRGETQYF.

This clone came up once. The chain links TRBV4-3 to TRBJ2-7; 10 bases line up with TRBD2. The J segment lost 0 bases and the V segment lost 3 bases, leaving 8 bases of the junction unmatched. The CDR3 length is 17 residues. CDR1 is LGHNA and CDR2 is YSLEER in the germline V gene. The CDR3 nucleotides are TGCGCCAGCAGCCAGTCTCTAGCGGGGGCCAACTCCTACGAGCAGTACTTC. Protein sequence: CASSQSLAGANSYEQYF.